This TCR beta chain was sequenced for a study of CD8 T cells in Susac syndrome. In germline, CDR1 is SGDLS, CDR2 YYNGEE. This CDR3 has 14 amino acids. Trimming cost V 0 bases and J 4 bases, with 7 bases left between them. Random hexamers primed reverse transcription of about 0.45 to 1 ug RNA. TCRdb re-called the immunoSEQ multiplex PCR reads through MiXCR, storing one row per CDR3 protein. The sample carries about 52,000 distinct CDR3 sequences, 93% recorded once. The chain uses TRBV9 and TRBJ2-2, with D possibly matching TRBD2 (5 bases). The receptor comes from a human donor with multiple sclerosis. The source material was CD8+ T cells from PBMCs. This CDR3 reads CASSVGGSTGELFF. The CDR3 DNA follows: TGTGCCAGCAGCGTAGGAGGGAGCACCGGGGAGCTGTTTTTT.